Given below is one TCR beta chain in context. The sample is drawn from a study of blood T cell repertoires in COVID-19. Using immunoSEQ multiplex PCR, the repertoire was profiled, and TCRdb retains in-frame clones only, with some absent. This table holds roughly 61,000 clones, 75% to 95% found once. V was clipped by 0 bases and J by 2 bases; unmatched bases: 1. The CDR3 is 15 amino acids. The receptor's source is a man older than 75 with acute or convalescent COVID-19. This sequence joins TRBV5-3 and TRBJ1-2; TRBD1 agrees at 10 bases. TRBV5-3 carries the ORF label, with uncertain function. The sample was peripheral blood. The CDR3 DNA sequence: TGTGCCAGAAGCTTGGAGGACAGGGGGAACTATGGCTACACCTTC. This sequence encodes CARSLEDRGNYGYTF.